The clone carrying this TCR beta chain was picked up a small number of times. The CDR3 totals 18 residues. Deletions cut 4 bases from V and 8 bases from J, with 26 bases between. Germline CDR1 reads LGHDT; CDR2 reads YNNKEL (reference sequence). This entry belongs to a study of naive and memory T cell subsets. The library had UMIs added by 3' ligation of an oligonucleotide to TCR cDNA. Adult healthy volunteers gave 2.5 ml peripheral blood for whole-blood RNA. Amplification of ligated cDNA took four PCR rounds with SP2 and nested alpha and beta constant primers. One entry per CDR3 protein results from TCRdb running MiXCR on the 5' RACE reads. The sample comprises about 62,000 distinct CDR3 sequences, 6.5% to 9% of which are singletons, and over 15% rests with the top ten.

The sequence came from a female donor in good health. V is TRBV3-1 and J is TRBJ2-2; D possibly corresponds to TRBD2 (7 bases). This chain's CDR3 is CASSLRGGARYRAGELFF. The DNA of the CDR3 is TGTGCCAGCAGCCTCCGAGGGGGGGCGCGGTACCGGGCTGGGGAGCTGTTTTTT.